A selection of T cell receptor beta chains follows, all from one sample in a study of response to subunit inactivated influenza vaccine. MiXCR, run by TCRdb on the RT-PCR reads, gives a single entry per CDR3 protein. The sample includes 500,000 to 600,000 distinct CDR3 sequences, under 9% of them seen just once. The sample in question was PBMCs from blood, obtained roughly 24 months after vaccination. The receptors shown here come from a man between 50 and 70 years old who received an inactivated influenza vaccine. Each CDR3 is given with its conserved first and last residue. D genes are given only for firm matches. Part of the rows lack a size; the others show once, few, many or a class for expanded clones.

V: TRBV7-7; D: .; size: few; J: TRBJ2-1; CDR3: CASSLDSGAHNEQFF; DNA: TGTGCCAGCAGCTTAGATAGCGGTGCGCACAATGAGCAGTTCTTC
V: TRBV5-6; D: .; size: .; J: TRBJ2-7; CDR3: CASSSYDTTGSYEQYF; DNA: TGTGCCAGCAGCAGCTACGACACGACGGGCTCCTACGAGCAGTACTTC
V: TRBV28; D: .; size: .; J: TRBJ2-7; CDR3: CASSPVSVSSYEQYF; DNA: TGTGCCAGCAGTCCCGTCAGTGTCTCCTCCTACGAGCAGTACTTC
V: TRBV7-2; D: .; size: few; J: TRBJ2-5; CDR3: CASSLARDSLKTQYF; DNA: TGTGCCAGCAGCTTAGCGCGGGATTCCCTGAAGACCCAGTACTTC
V: TRBV19; D: .; size: few; J: TRBJ2-3; CDR3: CASTIPVLGTTDTQYF; DNA: TGTGCCAGTACCATACCCGTCTTAGGGACCACAGATACGCAGTATTTT
V: TRBV7-9; D: .; size: many; J: TRBJ1-2; CDR3: CASSPTAYGYTF; DNA: TGTGCCAGCAGCCCGACGGCCTATGGCTACACCTTC
V: TRBV4-2; D: .; size: few; J: TRBJ1-3; CDR3: CASSQAGSFSGNTIYF; DNA: TGTGCCAGCAGCCAAGCGGGGAGTTTCTCTGGAAACACCATATATTTT
V: TRBV7-2; D: TRBD2; size: .; J: TRBJ2-5; CDR3: CASSGSGRKTQYF; DNA: TGTGCCAGCAGCGGGAGCGGGAGGAAGACCCAGTACTTC
V: TRBV20-1; D: .; size: few; J: TRBJ1-1; CDR3: CSARDLMYPNTEAFF; DNA: TGCAGTGCTAGAGATCTGATGTACCCGAACACTGAAGCTTTCTTT
V: TRBV4-2; D: .; size: few; J: TRBJ1-1; CDR3: CASSLLGVGEYTEAFF; DNA: TGTGCCAGCAGCCTTCTAGGGGTCGGAGAGTACACTGAAGCTTTCTTT
V: TRBV20-1; D: .; size: .; J: TRBJ2-1; CDR3: CSATWGDEQFF; DNA: TGCAGTGCTACGTGGGGGGACGAGCAGTTCTTC
V: TRBV20-1; D: TRBD1; size: few; J: TRBJ2-7; CDR3: CSAVEGDRRYEQYF; DNA: TGCAGTGCGGTGGAGGGGGACAGGAGATACGAGCAGTACTTC
V: TRBV9; D: TRBD1; size: few; J: TRBJ2-1; CDR3: CASSRSTGLAYNEQFF; DNA: TGTGCCAGCAGCCGCTCGACAGGGCTGGCCTACAATGAGCAGTTCTTC
V: TRBV28; D: .; size: .; J: TRBJ2-7; CDR3: CASRNTGAGYEQYF; DNA: TGTGCCAGCAGAAACACGGGAGCTGGCTACGAGCAGTACTTC
V: TRBV4-3; D: .; size: few; J: TRBJ2-2; CDR3: CASSQDSRVGRNTGELFF; DNA: TGCGCCAGCAGCCAAGATAGTCGGGTGGGACGGAACACCGGGGAGCTGTTTTTT
V: TRBV7-2; D: TRBD1; size: few; J: TRBJ2-3; CDR3: CASSWMGQGLYF; DNA: TGTGCCAGCAGTTGGATGGGACAGGGGTTGTATTTT
V: TRBV5-5; D: TRBD2; size: .; J: TRBJ2-7; CDR3: CASRLAWLAGDEQYF; DNA: TGTGCCAGCAGACTGGCATGGCTAGCGGGAGACGAGCAGTACTTC
V: TRBV2; D: TRBD2; size: .; J: TRBJ2-3; CDR3: CASADSGRATPDTQYF; DNA: TGTGCCAGCGCCGATTCCGGGAGGGCGACCCCAGATACGCAGTATTTT
V: TRBV5-1; D: .; size: many; J: TRBJ2-1; CDR3: CASSLDQGSIGEQFF; DNA: TGCGCCAGCAGCTTAGACCAGGGGTCGATAGGTGAGCAGTTCTTC
V: TRBV30; D: TRBD2; size: few; J: TRBJ2-5; CDR3: CAWSRLADQETQYF; DNA: TGTGCCTGGAGTCGACTAGCGGACCAAGAGACCCAGTACTTC
V: TRBV10-3; D: .; size: many; J: TRBJ2-5; CDR3: CAITGTQGTQYF; DNA: TGTGCCATCACCGGGACTCAGGGCACCCAGTACTTC
V: TRBV18; D: .; size: few; J: TRBJ2-2; CDR3: CASSPPNDRTGELFF; DNA: TGTGCCAGCTCACCACCGAACGACAGAACCGGGGAGCTGTTTTTT
V: TRBV12-3/TRBV12-4; D: TRBD1; size: many; J: TRBJ2-1; CDR3: CASSSGTGGGQFF; DNA: TGTGCCAGCAGTTCCGGGACAGGGGGTGGTCAGTTCTTC
V: TRBV11-1; D: .; size: few; J: TRBJ1-1; CDR3: CASSQGTTSSGTEAFF; DNA: TGTGCCAGCAGCCAGGGGACAACTTCCTCCGGGACTGAAGCTTTCTTT
V: TRBV12-3/TRBV12-4; D: .; size: many; J: TRBJ1-2; CDR3: CASSLAHRERGGYTF; DNA: TGTGCCAGCAGTTTAGCGCATCGGGAGCGAGGAGGCTACACCTTC
V: TRBV25-1; D: TRBD1; size: .; J: TRBJ1-1; CDR3: CASSGDREVMNTEAFF; DNA: TGTGCCAGCAGTGGGGACAGGGAGGTGATGAACACTGAAGCTTTCTTT
V: TRBV27; D: .; size: .; J: TRBJ2-7; CDR3: CASSPGIFGYEQYF; DNA: TGTGCCAGCAGTCCAGGGATTTTCGGGTACGAGCAGTACTTC
V: TRBV29-1; D: .; size: many; J: TRBJ2-1; CDR3: CSVDSYNEQFF; DNA: TGCAGCGTGGACAGCTACAATGAGCAGTTCTTC
V: TRBV20-1; D: .; size: .; J: TRBJ2-3; CDR3: CSARDRKGGNTDTQYF; DNA: TGCAGTGCTAGAGATCGAAAAGGGGGGAACACAGATACGCAGTATTTT
V: TRBV6-5; D: .; size: many; J: TRBJ1-2; CDR3: CASSYGGVDYGYTF; DNA: TGTGCCAGCAGTTACGGGGGGGTCGACTATGGCTACACCTTC
V: TRBV5-1; D: TRBD1; size: many; J: TRBJ2-7; CDR3: CASSLGQAAYEQYF; DNA: TGTGCCAGCAGCTTGGGACAGGCCGCCTACGAGCAGTACTTC
V: TRBV30; D: .; size: .; J: TRBJ2-1; CDR3: CAWSQGIYNEQFF; DNA: TGTGCCTGGAGTCAGGGGATCTACAATGAGCAGTTCTTC
V: TRBV7-2; D: TRBD1; size: many; J: TRBJ1-2; CDR3: CASGTGVGYGYTF; DNA: TGTGCCAGCGGTACAGGGGTCGGATATGGCTACACCTTC
V: TRBV14; D: .; size: many; J: TRBJ2-7; CDR3: CASSHPWYPYGGPSYEQYF; DNA: TGTGCCAGCAGCCACCCCTGGTACCCTTACGGGGGGCCATCCTACGAGCAGTACTTC
V: TRBV6-1; D: TRBD2; size: few; J: TRBJ2-5; CDR3: CASAGTSGLGAQYF; DNA: TGTGCCAGTGCCGGGACTAGCGGCCTCGGGGCCCAGTACTTC
V: TRBV4-1; D: .; size: many; J: TRBJ1-1; CDR3: CASSQQMNTEAFF; DNA: TGCGCCAGCAGCCAGCAAATGAACACTGAAGCTTTCTTT
V: TRBV29-1; D: .; size: many; J: TRBJ1-6; CDR3: CSVLETLRSPLHF; DNA: TGCAGCGTTTTGGAGACACTTCGTTCACCCCTCCACTTT
V: TRBV7-2; D: .; size: few; J: TRBJ1-1; CDR3: CASSPLLTSTEAFF; DNA: TGTGCCAGCAGCCCCTTACTGACGAGCACTGAAGCTTTCTTT
V: TRBV12-3/TRBV12-4; D: .; size: many; J: TRBJ2-3; CDR3: CASSTGTNTDTQYF; DNA: TGTGCCAGCAGTACCGGGACAAACACAGATACGCAGTATTTT
V: TRBV20-1; D: .; size: few; J: TRBJ1-2; CDR3: CSAPQSGADYGYTF; DNA: TGCAGTGCTCCCCAGTCGGGAGCAGACTATGGCTACACCTTC